One sample yielded the 30 T cell receptor beta chains listed below, sequenced in a study of shared clonotypes between healthy human individuals. Sequencing used immunoSEQ multiplex PCR; TCRdb keeps in-frame clones, though not all of them. The table has more than 1 million clones, approximately 80% seen once. The sequencing sample was made of memory CD4+ T cells from PBMCs. The subset here: CD45RA-negative fraction. Receptor source: a young man in good health. Some clones in this sample may be carry-over from other donors' samples.

The genes are TRBV11-2 and TRBJ2-3; the D gene is possibly TRBD2 (5 bases). This CDR3 has 16 amino acids. V was shortened by 5 bases and J by 2 bases, with 17 bases between the two germline ends. Germline CDR1 reads SGHAT; CDR2 reads FQNNGV. The CDR3 region is CASSRGKTLLTDTQYF. DNA of the CDR3: TGTGCCAGCAGCCGGGGTAAGACGTTACTCACAGATACGCAGTATTTT.

The V gene is TRBV27, the J gene TRBJ1-1; TRBD1 might be the D (6 bases). Germline V lookup: CDR1 MNHEY, CDR2 SMNVEV (reference sequence). The CDR3 is made up of 15 amino acids. Trimming stripped 2 bases from V and 4 bases from J, with 14 bases between. The CDR3 loop reads CASSLGGARITEAFF. DNA of the CDR3: TGTGCCAGCAGTTTAGGGGGGGCCCGAATCACTGAAGCTTTCTTT.

In this sample, this clone turned up once. V usage is TRBV5-1 and J usage is TRBJ2-7; weak D call: TRBD2 (5 bases). Trimming removed 0 bases from V and 2 bases from J, with 9 bases in between. Germline CDR1 is SGHRS and CDR2 is YFSETQ. This CDR3 contains 14 residues. CDR3 DNA sequence: TGCGCCAGCAGCTTGGAGGTGAGGGCCTACGAGCAGTACTTC. Encoded protein: CASSLEVRAYEQYF.

This chain links TRBV30 with TRBJ2-7; 7 nucleotides agree with TRBD2. This CDR3 spans 14 amino acids. The V and J ends lost 2 bases and 1 base, in that order; junction bases with no gene match: 5. In germline, CDR1 is GTSNPN, CDR2 SVGIG (reference sequence). The CDR3 is CAWSMTSPSYEQYF. For the CDR3, the DNA is TGTGCCTGGAGTATGACTAGCCCTTCCTACGAGCAGTACTTC. Using reference TRBV30 and TRBJ2-7 for the parts outside the CDR3, the full variable domain is SQTIHQWPATLVQPVGSPLSLECTVEGTSNPNLYWYRQAAGRGLQLLFYSVGIGQISSEVPQNLSASRPQDRQFILSSKKLLLSDSGFYLCAWSMTSPSYEQYFGPGTRLTVT.

V is TRBV25-1 and J is TRBJ2-2; 7 bases line up with TRBD2. Trimming took 6 bases from V and 6 from J; bases not matched to a gene: 7. CDR3 length: 14 amino acids. CDR1 MGHDK and CDR2 SYGVNS come from the germline V gene. Written as DNA, the CDR3 is TGTGCCAGCAGCGCCGGGACTAAGTCCGGGGAGCTGTTTTTT. It is translated as CASSAGTKSGELFF.

The rearrangement joins TRBV7-2 to TRBJ1-5; 7 nucleotides match TRBD1. CDR3 size: 13 residues. In germline, CDR1 is SGHTA, CDR2 FQGNSA. V shed 8 bases, J shed 7 bases, and the junction held 8 bases outside the gene matches. CDR3 sequence: CASARQGGQPQHF. In DNA, the CDR3 is TGTGCCAGCGCTCGACAGGGTGGACAGCCCCAGCATTTT.

This clone has only a few counts. For the CDR3, the DNA is TGTGCCTGGAGTGTACTAGGGACCCATTACGAGCAGTACTTC. Amino acids: CAWSVLGTHYEQYF. The chain has TRBV30 and TRBJ2-7; either TRBD1 or TRBD2 may fit D (5 bases each). The germline V gene has CDR1 GTSNPN and CDR2 SVGIG (reference sequence). The V end was cut by 0 bases, the J end by 4 bases, with 13 bases between. The CDR3 covers 14 residues.

Notes on this clone: Likely a read error: the CDR3 ends without its conserved phenylalanine or tryptophan. The DNA is omitted, as the CDR3 cannot be located on it reliably, and the CDR3 follows TCRdb's listing. This chain uses TRBV21-1 with TRBJ2-7; the D call of TRBD2 is as the table states it, not checked on the DNA. TRBV21-1 is a pseudogene segment. Both ends counted, the CDR3 spans 14 residues. The CDR3 is CASQGTSDSYGQYL.

This chain uses TRBV11-2 with TRBJ2-2; TRBD1 aligns across 8 bases. The trim removed 7 bases at V and 3 bases at J, leaving 7 bases unmatched. The CDR3 totals 15 residues. The V gene's germline CDR1 is SGHAT and CDR2 FQNNGV. DNA for the CDR3: TGTGCCAGCAATAAACAGGGGGGTGACACCGGGGAGCTGTTTTTT. Translated: CASNKQGGDTGELFF. Together with reference TRBV11-2 and TRBJ2-2, the CDR3 gives the full variable domain: EAGVAQSPRYKIIEKRQSVAFWCNPISGHATLYWYQQILGQGPKLLIQFQNNGVVDDSQLPKDRFSAERLKGVDSTLKIQPAKLEDSAVYLCASNKQGGDTGELFFGEGSRLTVL.

This chain uses TRBV11-1 with TRBJ2-3; maybe TRBD2 (5 bases). The germline gives CDR1 SGHAT, CDR2 FQDESV (reference sequence). Deletions cut 5 bases from V and 4 bases from J, with 25 bases between. The CDR3 is 18 residues long. CDR3 residues: CASSPGGPGSQSADTQYF. The CDR3 nucleotides are TGTGCCAGCAGCCCTGGAGGTCCTGGGAGCCAGTCGGCAGATACGCAGTATTTT.

This clone has only one observation. In DNA, the CDR3 is TGTGCCAGCAGCGCAGACGTACGCCGGGGGGTCGGTGAAAAACTGTTTTTT. This encodes CASSADVRRGVGEKLFF. The chain couples TRBV11-2 to TRBJ1-4; weak D call: TRBD1 (5 bases). The CDR3 extends over 17 amino acids. Germline CDR1 reads SGHAT; CDR2 reads FQNNGV. V was pared by 5 bases and J by 7 bases, with 23 bases between. Complete variable domain (other parts from reference TRBV11-2 and TRBJ1-4): EAGVAQSPRYKIIEKRQSVAFWCNPISGHATLYWYQQILGQGPKLLIQFQNNGVVDDSQLPKDRFSAERLKGVDSTLKIQPAKLEDSAVYLCASSADVRRGVGEKLFFGSGTQLSVL.

V is TRBV29-1 and J is TRBJ2-7; a weak D match, TRBD2 (6 bases). CDR3 length equals 12 residues. CDR1 is SQVTM, CDR2 ANQGSEA, per germline. V was pared by 6 bases and J by 2 bases, with 11 bases between. As DNA, the CDR3 is TGCAGCGTATGGACGGGGGCCTACGAGCAGTACTTC. Its translation: CSVWTGAYEQYF.

V usage is TRBV4-2 and J usage is TRBJ2-1; 14 bases agree with TRBD2. The germline CDR1 and CDR2 sequences are LGHNA and YNFKEQ. CDR3 length: 17 residues. Trimming cost V 3 bases and J 8 bases; bases outside gene matches: 9. The CDR3, as DNA: TGTGCCAGCAGCCATACCCCCGGACTAGCGGGAGGCTATGAGCAGTTCTTC. It yields the protein CASSHTPGLAGGYEQFF.

The chain recombines TRBV30 with TRBJ2-5; D possibly corresponds to TRBD2 (6 bases). The J call may be in error: the DNA end matches TRBJ2-7 better. CDR1 GTSNPN and CDR2 SVGIG come from the germline V gene (reference sequence). The length of the CDR3 is 13 residues. This chain's CDR3 is CAWSLGQAGEQYF. The CDR3 nucleotides read TGTGCCTGGAGTCTTGGTCAAGCGGGCGAGCAGTACTTC.

The rearrangement joins TRBV5-4 to TRBJ2-5; 9 bases fit TRBD1. CDR3 length: 15 residues. Germline V gives CDR1 SGHNT, CDR2 YYREEE (reference sequence). V dropped 3 bases and J dropped 4; count of bases not matched to a gene: 7. CDR3 in DNA: TGTGCCAGCAGCTCGAAAAGACAGGGGGGAGAGACCCAGTACTTC. Residues: CASSSKRQGGETQYF.

The CDR3 spells CASSFLSGGGINEKLFF. CDR3 in DNA: TGTGCCAGCAGTTTCCTCTCGGGGGGGGGAATTAATGAAAAACTGTTTTTT. V is TRBV28 and J is TRBJ1-4; tentatively, D is TRBD1 (5 bases). The CDR3 is made up of 17 amino acids. The ends were cut back, 3 bases at V and 4 bases at J, with 18 bases in the middle. Germline CDR1 reads MDHEN; CDR2 reads SYDVKM.

This sequence joins TRBV6-6 and TRBJ1-5; D is ambiguous. Germline V CDR1 and CDR2: MNHNY, SVGAGI (reference sequence). The CDR3 has 16 residues. V was clipped by 0 bases and J by 0 bases, with 9 bases between them. The CDR3 loop reads CASSYSRPSSNQPQHF. The CDR3 coding sequence is TGTGCCAGCAGTTACTCGAGGCCGTCTAGCAATCAGCCCCAGCATTTT.

This clone was observed a few times. The chain couples TRBV10-3 to TRBJ2-3; D gene uncertain. Germline CDR1 reads ENHRY; CDR2 reads SYGVKD. Trimming removed 3 bases at V and 4 bases at J, with 23 bases between. The CDR3 is 18 amino acids. The DNA for the CDR3 is TGTGCCATCAGTGACCCGCAGTTTAGCCCACTCTACGCAGATACGCAGTATTTT. This translates into CAISDPQFSPLYADTQYF.

This chain connects TRBV11-2 to TRBJ1-2; D is perhaps TRBD1 (5 bases). Trimming removed 4 bases from V and 3 bases from J, with 12 bases in between. Germline CDR1 and CDR2: SGHAT and FQNNGV. The CDR3 spans 14 residues. In DNA form, the CDR3 reads TGTGCCAGCAGCTCAGGGACCTCCTACTATGGCTACACCTTC. As protein: CASSSGTSYYGYTF.

This clone was observed a handful of times. The V call is TRBV7-9, the J call TRBJ1-5; D gene ambiguous. Trimming removed 3 bases from V and 1 base from J, with 4 bases in between. Germline V lookup: CDR1 SEHNR, CDR2 FQNEAQ (reference sequence). The CDR3 extends over 13 amino acids. For the CDR3, the DNA is TGTGCCAGCAGCTTTTCCAGCAATCAGCCCCAGCATTTT. This codes for CASSFSSNQPQHF.

For this clone: The sample carries other DNA sequences with the same CDR3. The rearrangement links TRBV28 to TRBJ2-3, with 7 bases fitting TRBD2. The germline gives CDR1 MDHEN, CDR2 SYDVKM. This CDR3 comprises 16 residues. Unmatched junction bases numbered 5, after V lost 2 bases and J lost 0 bases. CDR3 residues: CASSLGLAASTDTQYF. DNA of the CDR3: TGTGCCAGCAGTTTAGGGCTAGCGGCTAGCACAGATACGCAGTATTTT.

The rearrangement links TRBV2 to TRBJ1-6; D not resolved. Trimming took 8 bases from V and 10 from J, leaving 18 bases between them. The CDR3 has 14 residues. Germline loops: CDR1 SNHLY, CDR2 FYNNEI. The DNA for the CDR3 is TGTGCCAGCGAAGATCCGGGGATTGGCTCACCCCTCCACTTT. Its protein product is CASEDPGIGSPLHF.

Comment on this clone: This may be a read error, as it is one base from a much larger clone. The V gene is TRBV5-5, the J gene TRBJ1-5, with 7 nucleotides matching TRBD1. CDR1 is SGHKS, CDR2 YYEKEE, per germline (reference sequence). The length of the CDR3 is 13 residues. J gave up 4 bases and V 3 bases, and 1 base lay outside the gene matches. DNA of the CDR3: TGTGCCAGCAGCTCACAGGGGAATCAGCCCCAGCATTTT. Its protein is CASSSQGNQPQHF. Drawing the rest from reference TRBV5-5 and TRBJ1-5, the complete variable domain is DAGVTQSPTHLIKTRGQQVTLRCSPISGHKSVSWYQQVLGQGPQFIFQYYEKEERGRGNFPDRFSARQFPNYSSELNVNALLLGDSALYLCASSSQGNQPQHFGDGTRLSIL.

The genes are TRBV11-2 and TRBJ2-2; 10 positions match TRBD2. The CDR3 is 16 amino acids. The junction had 6 bases not matched to a gene; V was cut back by 6 bases and J by 2 bases. The germline V gene has CDR1 SGHAT and CDR2 FQNNGV. CDR3: CASRISSGGNTGELFF. The CDR3 DNA is TGTGCCAGCAGGATTTCTAGCGGGGGAAACACCGGGGAGCTGTTTTTT.

V gene TRBV7-9 combines with J gene TRBJ1-4; maybe TRBD1 (6 bases). The CDR3 covers 18 residues. The germline gives CDR1 SEHNR, CDR2 FQNEAQ (reference sequence). The V end lost 3 bases, the J end lost 0 bases, and 17 bases lay between the germline ends. The CDR3 sequence: CASSFGQLGRATNEKLFF. The CDR3 bases are TGTGCCAGCAGCTTCGGACAGCTGGGTAGGGCAACTAATGAAAAACTGTTTTTT.

The chain employs TRBV4-3 and TRBJ1-4; a weak D match, TRBD1 (5 bases). The CDR3 has 16 amino acids. CDR1 is LGHNA, CDR2 YSLEER, per germline. Trimming stripped 1 base from V and 4 bases from J, with 13 bases between. Here the CDR3 reads CASSQGRGGVNEKLFF. In DNA form, the CDR3 reads TGCGCCAGCAGCCAAGGAAGGGGCGGAGTTAATGAAAAACTGTTTTTT.

This clone was detected a few times. The V call is TRBV30, the J call TRBJ1-5; D gene ambiguous. The V and J ends lost 0 bases and 0 bases respectively, with 3 bases between them. The length of the CDR3 is 13 residues. The germline V gene encodes CDR1 GTSNPN and CDR2 SVGIG (reference sequence). The chain's CDR3 is CAWSVLSNQPQHF. CDR3 nucleotides: TGTGCCTGGAGTGTACTTAGCAATCAGCCCCAGCATTTT.

This chain uses TRBV10-3 with TRBJ1-3; D unclear. The CDR3 runs to 15 residues. The V and J ends lost 3 bases and 8 bases respectively, with 17 bases between them. The germline CDR1 and CDR2 sequences are ENHRY and SYGVKD. The CDR3, as DNA: TGTGCCATCAGTGATATCGGGAGCCCCGTGGACACCATATATTTT. This gives the protein CAISDIGSPVDTIYF.

V is TRBV11-3 and J is TRBJ1-3; a possible D gene is TRBD1 (5 bases). Germline V gives CDR1 SGHNT, CDR2 YENEEA. There are 14 residues in the CDR3. V was cut by 5 bases and J by 8 bases, with 16 bases left in between. CDR3 sequence reads: CASSPGTPSDTIYF. The CDR3 DNA sequence: TGTGCCAGCAGCCCCGGGACCCCCTCGGACACCATATATTTT.

This clone was counted a single time. The gene calls are TRBV10-3 and TRBJ2-2, with TRBD2 matching 14 bases. Germline V gives CDR1 ENHRY, CDR2 SYGVKD. This CDR3 contains 17 residues. The V gene end was trimmed by 4 bases and the J gene end by 6 bases; junction bases not matched to a gene: 7. The CDR3 nucleotides read TGTGCCATCAGTGGGCCGGGACTAGCGGGAGTAGCCGGGGAGCTGTTTTTT. It codes for CAISGPGLAGVAGELFF.